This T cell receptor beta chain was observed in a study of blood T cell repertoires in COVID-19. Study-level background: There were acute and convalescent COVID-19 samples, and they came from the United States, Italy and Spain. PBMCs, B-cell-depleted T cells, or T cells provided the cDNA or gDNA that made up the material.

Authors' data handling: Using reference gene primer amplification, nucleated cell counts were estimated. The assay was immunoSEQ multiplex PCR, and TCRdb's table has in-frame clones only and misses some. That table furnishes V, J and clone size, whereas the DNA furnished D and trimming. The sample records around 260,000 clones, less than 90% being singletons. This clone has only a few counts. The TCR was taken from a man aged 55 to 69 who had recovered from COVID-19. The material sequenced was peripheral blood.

In nucleotides, the CDR3 is TGTGCCAGCAGGCCGGGACCGGGACAGTGGAGCAATCAGCCCCAGCATTTT. This gives the protein CASRPGPGQWSNQPQHF. The V and J genes are TRBV28 and TRBJ1-5; 7 bases align to TRBD1. Germline loops: CDR1 MDHEN, CDR2 SYDVKM. Trimming at V came to 6 bases and at J to 1 base, leaving 12 bases not matched to a gene. The CDR3 runs 17 residues.